The 27 T cell receptor beta chains below all came from one sample that was sequenced in a study of identical twins. In TCRdb, the 5' RACE reads were re-called with MiXCR into one record per CDR3 protein. The sample has roughly 250,000 distinct CDR3 sequences; about 7% are singletons. This same sample was also part of a study on yellow fever vaccine responses in identical twins.

What was sequenced was memory (CD45RO+) T cells sorted from blood. The receptors stem from a woman aged 18 to 35 in good health.

This clonotype was seen repeatedly, ten times or more. The chain uses TRBV5-6 and TRBJ1-1; D unresolved. CDR1 and CDR2 (germline): SGHDT, YYEEEE. V dropped 1 base and J dropped 2 bases, with 9 bases sitting between them. The length of the CDR3 is 14 residues. The CDR3 region has the DNA TGTGCCAGCAGCTTGTACAGAGCTAACACTGAAGCTTTCTTT. The encoded protein is CASSLYRANTEAFF.

This clonotype appeared a few times. V is TRBV6-1 and J is TRBJ2-7; 7 bases are shared with TRBD1. V was pared by 6 bases and J by 4 bases, with 9 bases of the junction left unmatched. The germline gives CDR1 MNHNS, CDR2 SASEGT. This CDR3 is 14 amino acids long. The CDR3: CASSRERGPYEQYF. CDR3 sequence (DNA): TGTGCCAGCAGCCGCGAGAGGGGGCCATACGAGCAGTACTTC.

The rearrangement links TRBV27 to TRBJ1-4; D may be TRBD1 (5 bases). The CDR3 covers 13 residues. CDR1 and CDR2 (germline): MNHEY, SMNVEV (reference sequence). The V end lost 10 bases, the J end lost 3 bases, and 12 bases lay between the germline ends. Here the CDR3 reads CATKPGPNEKLFF. Written as DNA, the CDR3 is TGTGCCACAAAACCGGGGCCTAATGAAAAACTGTTTTTT.

This clonotype was recorded at least ten times. The chain uses TRBV11-1 and TRBJ1-3; D unresolved. Germline CDR1 is SGHAT and CDR2 is FQDESV (reference sequence). This CDR3 is 12 amino acids long. Deletions cut 3 bases from V and 4 bases from J, with 4 bases between. CDR3 coding DNA: TGTGCCAGCAGCTTCGAAGGAAACACCATATATTTT. Protein sequence: CASSFEGNTIYF.

Ten or more counts support this clonotype. The J gene is TRBJ1-5, the V gene TRBV28; a possible D gene is TRBD1 (6 bases). The CDR3 contains 14 residues. V lost 5 bases, J lost 7 bases, and 15 bases lay in between. Germline CDR1 MDHEN, CDR2 SYDVKM. The CDR3 coding sequence is TGTGCCAGCAGTCCCCCGGGGGGCGGCCAGCCCCAGCATTTT. Translated: CASSPPGGGQPQHF.

This clonotype was detected many times. The chain joins TRBV20-1 to TRBJ2-7; the match to TRBD2 covers 11 bases. The V gene's germline CDR1 is DFQATT and CDR2 SNEGSKA (reference sequence). V lost 0 bases to trimming and J lost 1 base; unmatched junction nucleotides: 5. The CDR3 is made up of 16 amino acids. CDR3 region: CSARDLGTSGSYEQYF. CDR3 bases: TGCAGTGCTAGAGACCTAGGGACTAGCGGATCCTACGAGCAGTACTTC.

This clonotype showed up just once. The rearrangement uses TRBV20-1 and TRBJ1-3; D is perhaps TRBD1 (6 bases). This CDR3 contains 15 residues. V gave up 6 bases and J gave up 0 bases, with 15 bases separating them. From germline, CDR1 is DFQATT and CDR2 SNEGSKA (reference sequence). The CDR3, as DNA: TGCAGTGCCAAAGGGACATGGAACTCTGGAAACACCATATATTTT. Translated, it gives CSAKGTWNSGNTIYF.

V usage is TRBV7-6 and J usage is TRBJ2-7, with 8 positions matching TRBD2. V lost 3 bases to trimming and J lost 2 bases; unmatched junction nucleotides: 6. This CDR3 region has 15 residues. Looked up from germline, CDR1 is SGHVS and CDR2 is FNYEAQ. CDR3 amino acids: CASSFRREDPYEQYF. CDR3 nucleotide sequence: TGTGCCAGCAGCTTTAGGCGGGAGGACCCCTACGAGCAGTACTTC.

The V gene is TRBV7-8, the J gene TRBJ2-1; 7 nucleotides line up with TRBD2. The CDR3 is made up of 16 amino acids. J was trimmed by 5 bases and V by 1 base; bases with no gene match: 8. Looked up from germline, CDR1 is SGHVS and CDR2 is FQNEAQ. This CDR3 reads CASSLVGGRINNEQFF. CDR3 coding DNA: TGTGCCAGCAGCTTAGTAGGCGGGAGAATCAACAATGAGCAGTTCTTC.

This clonotype was detected many times. The CDR3 region is CASSFDRVYEQYV. CDR3 DNA: TGTGCCAGCAGCTTTGATCGAGTCTACGAGCAGTACGTC. The rearrangement links TRBV7-8 to TRBJ2-7; no clear D. From germline, CDR1 is SGHVS and CDR2 FQNEAQ. The CDR3 extends over 13 amino acids. Trimming cost V 3 bases and J 3 bases, with 9 bases left between them.

This clonotype was found many times. This rearrangement joins TRBV6-1 to TRBJ1-1, with unresolved D. Trimming cost V 6 bases and J 0 bases, with 8 bases left between them. Per germline, CDR1 MNHNS and CDR2 SASEGT. The CDR3 loop spans 13 amino acids. The CDR3 reads CASRLSLNTEAFF. CDR3 bases: TGTGCCAGCAGGCTTTCCCTGAACACTGAAGCTTTCTTT.

This clonotype was picked up many times. The V gene is TRBV12-3 or TRBV12-4, the J gene TRBJ2-6, with 10 bases matching TRBD1. V shed 3 bases, J shed 0 bases, and the junction held 2 bases outside the gene matches. The CDR3 is 17 amino acids. Here the CDR3 reads CASSFRTGGSGANVLTF. The CDR3, as DNA: TGTGCCAGCAGTTTCAGGACAGGGGGCTCTGGGGCCAACGTCCTGACTTTC.

This clonotype was observed a handful of times. This chain connects TRBV20-1 to TRBJ1-6; no reliable D call. Trimming removed 4 bases at V and 4 bases at J, with 14 bases between. The germline gives CDR1 DFQATT, CDR2 SNEGSKA (reference sequence). This CDR3 has 15 amino acids. CDR3 in amino acids: CSANGSPTYNSPLHF. CDR3 sequence (DNA): TGCAGTGCTAACGGGTCCCCTACTTATAATTCACCCCTCCACTTT.

This rearrangement joins TRBV20-1 to TRBJ2-1; a weak D match, TRBD1 (5 bases). CDR1 is DFQATT, CDR2 SNEGSKA, per germline (reference sequence). Trimming shortened V by 1 base and J by 4 bases, and 11 bases separated the two germline ends. This CDR3 has 14 residues. CDR3 protein: CSARAWGLYNEQFF. The CDR3 bases are TGCAGTGCTAGAGCGTGGGGCCTATACAATGAGCAGTTCTTC.

This clonotype was seen a few times. The genes are TRBV5-1 and TRBJ2-5; possible D gene TRBD1, 6 bases. This CDR3 contains 16 residues. CDR1 is SGHRS, CDR2 YFSETQ, per germline. V lost 0 bases and J lost 5, with 17 bases in between. The CDR3 region is CASSLANIQGGETQYF. The CDR3 DNA is TGCGCCAGCAGCTTGGCCAATATACAGGGTGGGGAGACCCAGTACTTC.

The genes are TRBV7-9 and TRBJ1-4; 7 bases map to TRBD1. This CDR3 contains 14 residues. The V segment lost 6 bases and the J segment 7 bases; nucleotides outside the gene matches: 8. Germline CDR1 is SEHNR and CDR2 is FQNEAQ (reference sequence). The CDR3 is CASRRQGRAEKLFF. CDR3 coding DNA: TGTGCCAGCAGGCGACAGGGAAGGGCTGAAAAACTGTTTTTT.

The V gene is TRBV29-1, the J gene TRBJ1-1; TRBD1 agrees at 7 bases. Per germline, CDR1 SQVTM and CDR2 ANQGSEA. The CDR3 is 13 residues long. The V and J ends lost 6 bases and 4 bases, in that order; junction bases with no gene match: 8. The CDR3 spells CSVVTGSSTEAFF. The CDR3 DNA sequence: TGCAGCGTCGTGACAGGGTCGAGCACTGAAGCTTTCTTT.

This clonotype was recorded a few times. V is TRBV4-1 and J is TRBJ2-3; the D gene is possibly TRBD2 (7 bases). Trimming pared 6 bases from V and 1 base from J, leaving 11 bases between. The CDR3 loop spans 14 amino acids. Germline V CDR1 and CDR2: MGHRA, YSYEKL. The CDR3 nucleotides read TGCGCCAGCAGGGGGGGGCCCGGCACAGATACGCAGTATTTT. Its translation: CASRGGPGTDTQYF.

The J gene is TRBJ2-7, the V gene TRBV6-1; 7 nucleotides match TRBD2. V was pared by 1 base and J by 4 bases, with 10 bases of the junction left unmatched. Germline-derived CDR1 and CDR2 are MNHNS and SASEGT. This CDR3 comprises 16 residues. CDR3 region: CASSEVWGRAVYEQYF. CDR3 sequence (DNA): TGTGCCAGCAGTGAAGTTTGGGGGAGGGCCGTTTACGAGCAGTACTTC.

In its sample, this clonotype was seen many times. The chain combines TRBV7-2 with TRBJ1-1; D is unresolved. This CDR3 comprises 14 residues. V gave up 1 base and J gave up 4 bases, with 10 bases separating them. Germline CDR1 SGHTA, CDR2 FQGNSA. CDR3 DNA sequence: TGTGCCAGCAGCTTAGTAGCTGAATCCACTGAAGCTTTCTTT. Translation: CASSLVAESTEAFF.

The chain joins TRBV7-6 to TRBJ2-5; tentatively, D is TRBD1 or TRBD2 (5 bases each). The germline V gene has CDR1 SGHVS and CDR2 FNYEAQ. The CDR3 extends over 17 amino acids. V was shortened by 1 base and J by 4 bases, with 19 bases between the two germline ends. The CDR3 is CASSLGGYSAVRETQYF. The CDR3 bases are TGTGCCAGCAGCTTAGGGGGGTATTCGGCGGTCCGAGAGACCCAGTACTTC.

This clonotype was recorded at least ten times. The junction does not match germline at one end; this may be a read error. This sequence joins TRBV7-2 and TRBJ1-2; D gene uncertain. CDR1 is SGHTA and CDR2 is FQGNSA in the germline V gene. The CDR3 covers 15 residues. Written as DNA, the CDR3 is TGTGCCAGCAGCTCTCAGACAATCCCGAACTTTGGCTACACCTTC. It codes for CASSSQTIPNFGYTF.

With respect to this clonotype: One end of the junction fails to match germline, which may point to a read error. CDR3 in DNA: TGCTGTGCTAGAGATGGTAGCGGGAGCCGCTCCTACAATGAGCAGTTCTTC. Its protein product is CCARDGSGSRSYNEQFF. The rearrangement uses TRBV20-1 and TRBJ2-1; 9 nucleotides line up with TRBD2. Germline values: CDR1 DFQATT, CDR2 SNEGSKA (reference sequence). CDR3 length: 17 residues.

This clonotype was observed a few times. The chain couples TRBV29-1 to TRBJ2-3; perhaps TRBD2 as D (6 bases). The CDR3 has 12 residues. V was cut by 7 bases and J by 6 bases, with 14 bases left in between. Germline CDR1 and CDR2: SQVTM and ANQGSEA. The CDR3 region is CSARTNWDTQYF. The CDR3 DNA sequence: TGCAGCGCACGGACTAACTGGGATACGCAGTATTTT.

This clonotype was seen only a few times. V is TRBV6-1 and J is TRBJ2-7; D gene ambiguous. CDR1 and CDR2 from the germline V gene are MNHNS and SASEGT. This CDR3 spans 10 amino acids. The ends were cut back, 8 bases at V and 5 bases at J, with 7 bases in the middle. The CDR3, as DNA: TGTGCCAGCGGGGTCCACGAGCAGTACGTC. Amino acids: CASGVHEQYV.

As for this clonotype: It may be a read error: a sequence one base away is much more abundant. The chain combines TRBV5-1 with TRBJ2-5, with TRBD2 matching over 7 bases. V shed 4 bases, J shed 5 bases, and the junction held 8 bases outside the gene matches. The germline gives CDR1 SGHRS, CDR2 YFSETQ. This CDR3 is 14 amino acids long. This CDR3 is CASSPDGGFETQYF. CDR3 nucleotide sequence: TGCGCCAGCAGCCCGGACGGGGGGTTTGAGACCCAGTACTTC.

This clonotype was detected ten times or more. The CDR3 reads CSAKRTQGGDYNSPLHF. Written as DNA, the CDR3 is TGCAGTGCAAAGCGGACACAGGGGGGGGATTATAATTCACCCCTCCACTTT. This sequence joins TRBV20-1 and TRBJ1-6; the match to TRBD1 covers 8 bases. With 6 bases clipped from V and 4 bases from J, the junction kept 14 bases outside the gene matches. The CDR3 is 17 amino acids. Germline lookup yields CDR1 DFQATT and CDR2 SNEGSKA (reference sequence).